This T cell receptor (beta chain) was documented in a study of memory CD4+ T cells and cytomegalovirus serostatus. The CDR3 covers 17 residues. V lost 3 bases and J lost 7, with 22 bases in between. In germline, CDR1 is SNHLY, CDR2 FYNNEI. Single viable CD3+CD4+CD8-CD45RO+ cells were sorted as the memory CD4+ T cells. About this clone itself: What it binds is unknown.

TCRdb's copy holds only in-frame clones and misses some; the assay was immunoSEQ multiplex PCR. The table records over 35,000 clones, around 78% of them present only once. General observations from the study: About 40% of the roughly 160 known CMV-associated TCRbeta sequences appeared in CD4+ memory.

J is TRBJ1-5 and V is TRBV2; possible D gene TRBD1, 6 bases. This receptor was taken from an adult in good health and CMV-seronegative. The specimen was memory CD4+ T cells from blood. CDR3 sequence: CASSDTRLLQGSQPQHF. The DNA of the CDR3 is TGTGCCAGCAGTGACACTCGGTTACTACAGGGTAGCCAGCCCCAGCATTTT. Drawing the rest from reference TRBV2 and TRBJ1-5, the complete variable domain is EPEVTQTPSHQVTQMGQEVILRCVPISNHLYFYWYRQILGQKVEFLVSFYNNEISEKSEIFDDQFSVERPDGSNFTLKIRSTKLEDSAMYFCASSDTRLLQGSQPQHFGDGTRLSIL.